These T cell receptor beta chains were read from a single sample in a study of technical replicates of blood from a handful of donors. Sequenced by immunoSEQ multiplex PCR; TCRdb stores in-frame clones only, minus some. Altogether 60,000 to 90,000 clones are present, nearly 98% being singletons, with the ten largest covering approximately 0.18%. Source material: T cells isolated from PBMCs. These receptors were obtained from a human donor in good health. Both conserved end residues are part of each CDR3. The D gene is left open where the match is weak. Not every row has a clone size; where given, it reads once, few, many or a size class.

clone_size: NA; j_call: TRBJ2-7; cdr3_length: 18; v_call: TRBV4-1; d_call: TRBD2; cdr3_nt: TGCGCCAGCAGCCAAGAATTATCGGGACTAGCGCCTCTTCTTGAGCAGTACTTC; cdr3_aa: CASSQELSGLAPLLEQYF
clone_size: NA; j_call: TRBJ1-1; cdr3_length: 16; v_call: TRBV18; d_call: TRBD1; cdr3_nt: TGTGCCAGCTCACCGGGTGACAGGGTAACTGGCACTGAAGCTTTCTTT; cdr3_aa: CASSPGDRVTGTEAFF
clone_size: NA; j_call: TRBJ2-4; cdr3_length: 14; v_call: TRBV5-1; d_call: TRBD1; cdr3_nt: TGCGCCAGCAGCTCGGGACAGGGGGCAAACATTCAGTACTTC; cdr3_aa: CASSSGQGANIQYF
clone_size: NA; j_call: TRBJ2-7; cdr3_length: 16; v_call: TRBV7-9; d_call: TRBD1; cdr3_nt: TGTGCCAGCAGCGATCCCGGGACAGGTCAAGTTTACGAGCAGTACTTC; cdr3_aa: CASSDPGTGQVYEQYF
clone_size: NA; j_call: TRBJ2-7; cdr3_length: 17; v_call: TRBV7-9; d_call: TRBD1; cdr3_nt: TGTGCCAGCAGCTTAGGACACAGGGGGCTGACCCCCTACGAGCAGTACTTC; cdr3_aa: CASSLGHRGLTPYEQYF
clone_size: once; j_call: TRBJ1-4; cdr3_length: 15; v_call: TRBV5-1; d_call: NA; cdr3_nt: TGCGCCAGCAGCTTGACCGGGACAAAGAATGAAAAACTGTTTTTT; cdr3_aa: CASSLTGTKNEKLFF
clone_size: NA; j_call: TRBJ1-1; cdr3_length: 15; v_call: TRBV5-1; d_call: TRBD1; cdr3_nt: TGCGCCAGCAGCTCGATGACAGGGACGAACACTGAAGCTTTCTTT; cdr3_aa: CASSSMTGTNTEAFF
clone_size: NA; j_call: TRBJ2-5; cdr3_length: 15; v_call: TRBV11-2; d_call: TRBD1; cdr3_nt: TGTGCCAGCAGCTTAGCTGGACAGGGTATGGAGACCCAGTACTTC; cdr3_aa: CASSLAGQGMETQYF
clone_size: NA; j_call: TRBJ1-1; cdr3_length: 9; v_call: TRBV2; d_call: NA; cdr3_nt: TGTGCCCTCGCGGAGGTCGGGAGTTTT; cdr3_aa: CALAEVGSF
clone_size: NA; j_call: TRBJ2-3; cdr3_length: 16; v_call: TRBV2; d_call: TRBD2; cdr3_nt: TGTGCCAGCAGCCGGACTAGCGGGGGGGACGCAGATACGCAGTATTTT; cdr3_aa: CASSRTSGGDADTQYF
clone_size: once; j_call: TRBJ1-6; cdr3_length: 17; v_call: TRBV5-8; d_call: TRBD1; cdr3_nt: TGTGCCAGCAGCGGGGACAGCAGAAGCTCCTATAATTCACCCCTCCACTTT; cdr3_aa: CASSGDSRSSYNSPLHF
clone_size: NA; j_call: TRBJ1-1; cdr3_length: 13; v_call: TRBV19; d_call: NA; cdr3_nt: TGTGCCAGTAGTATAGGGGCGAACACTGAAGCTTTCTTT; cdr3_aa: CASSIGANTEAFF
clone_size: NA; j_call: TRBJ2-7; cdr3_length: 13; v_call: TRBV5-1; d_call: TRBD1; cdr3_nt: TGCGCCAGCAGCTTGGGGGACAGGGCAGAGCAGTACTTC; cdr3_aa: CASSLGDRAEQYF
clone_size: NA; j_call: TRBJ1-5; cdr3_length: 16; v_call: TRBV7-8; d_call: NA; cdr3_nt: TGTGCCAGCAGCCGAGTACGAACCGGGAGCAATCAGCCCCAGCATTTT; cdr3_aa: CASSRVRTGSNQPQHF
clone_size: NA; j_call: TRBJ2-7; cdr3_length: 14; v_call: TRBV25-1; d_call: TRBD1; cdr3_nt: TGTGCCAGCAGTGCGGACAGGGGGCACTACGAGCAGTACTTC; cdr3_aa: CASSADRGHYEQYF
clone_size: NA; j_call: TRBJ2-7; cdr3_length: 15; v_call: TRBV6-6; d_call: TRBD2; cdr3_nt: TGTGCCAGCAGTTACTCTTCCTGGGGGGGCTACGAGCAGTACTTC; cdr3_aa: CASSYSSWGGYEQYF
clone_size: NA; j_call: TRBJ1-2; cdr3_length: 11; v_call: TRBV20-1; d_call: TRBD1; cdr3_nt: TGCAGTGCAAGGACAGGGTTCGGCTACACCTTC; cdr3_aa: CSARTGFGYTF
clone_size: once; j_call: TRBJ2-3; cdr3_length: 18; v_call: TRBV15; d_call: TRBD2; cdr3_nt: TGTGCCACCAGCAGGGGCGGTCTGACCGGGGGGGCCACAGATACGCAGTATTTT; cdr3_aa: CATSRGGLTGGATDTQYF
clone_size: NA; j_call: TRBJ1-1; cdr3_length: 15; v_call: TRBV4-1; d_call: TRBD1; cdr3_nt: TGCGCCAGCAGCCACAGGGGGAAGACGAACACTGAAGCTTTCTTT; cdr3_aa: CASSHRGKTNTEAFF
clone_size: NA; j_call: TRBJ2-7; cdr3_length: 13; v_call: TRBV28; d_call: NA; cdr3_nt: TGTGCCAGCAGTCTGGGACTCGACTACGAGCAGTACTTC; cdr3_aa: CASSLGLDYEQYF
clone_size: once; j_call: TRBJ1-2; cdr3_length: 13; v_call: TRBV7-9; d_call: TRBD1; cdr3_nt: TGTGCGTTACAGGGGGACAGGGGGTATGGCTACACCTTC; cdr3_aa: CALQGDRGYGYTF
clone_size: NA; j_call: TRBJ2-2; cdr3_length: 16; v_call: TRBV5-1; d_call: TRBD2; cdr3_nt: TGCGCCAGCAGCTTCCCAAGCGGGGCGAACACCGGGGAGCTGTTTTTT; cdr3_aa: CASSFPSGANTGELFF
clone_size: once; j_call: TRBJ1-1; cdr3_length: 16; v_call: TRBV28; d_call: TRBD1; cdr3_nt: TGTGCCAGCATGGCCCTTAAGGGGACAGCTAACACTGAAGCTTTCTTT; cdr3_aa: CASMALKGTANTEAFF
clone_size: NA; j_call: TRBJ1-6; cdr3_length: 18; v_call: TRBV23-1; d_call: NA; cdr3_nt: TGCGCCAGCAGTCAGGATCAGGCGGGCGCGTCCTATAATTCACCCCTCCACTTT; cdr3_aa: CASSQDQAGASYNSPLHF
clone_size: NA; j_call: TRBJ2-1; cdr3_length: 14; v_call: TRBV5-4; d_call: TRBD2; cdr3_nt: TGTGCCGGCGGACTAGCGGGAGTCTACAGTGAGCAGTTCTTC; cdr3_aa: CAGGLAGVYSEQFF
clone_size: once; j_call: TRBJ2-7; cdr3_length: 14; v_call: TRBV2; d_call: TRBD2; cdr3_nt: TGTGCCAGCCGGGGGACTAGCGGGTTCTACGAGCAGTACTTC; cdr3_aa: CASRGTSGFYEQYF
clone_size: NA; j_call: TRBJ1-1; cdr3_length: 15; v_call: TRBV6-1; d_call: NA; cdr3_nt: TGTGCCAGCCTGACCAACACACCAGGGGCGTCGCGAGCTTTCTTT; cdr3_aa: CASLTNTPGASRAFF
clone_size: NA; j_call: TRBJ2-1; cdr3_length: 17; v_call: TRBV15; d_call: NA; cdr3_nt: TGTGCCACCAGCAGAGATACGTTGCGGGGCTCCTACAATGAGCAGTTCTTC; cdr3_aa: CATSRDTLRGSYNEQFF
clone_size: NA; j_call: TRBJ1-1; cdr3_length: 15; v_call: TRBV5-6; d_call: NA; cdr3_nt: TGTGCCAGCAGCCCGCTGAGGGGGTTGAACACTGAAGCTTTCTTT; cdr3_aa: CASSPLRGLNTEAFF
clone_size: NA; j_call: TRBJ2-2; cdr3_length: 13; v_call: TRBV14; d_call: NA; cdr3_nt: TGTGCCAGCAGCCAAACGGGGGCCGGGGAGCTGTTTTTT; cdr3_aa: CASSQTGAGELFF
clone_size: NA; j_call: TRBJ2-7; cdr3_length: 16; v_call: TRBV7-9; d_call: TRBD1; cdr3_nt: TGTGCCAGCAGCCGGAAAACGACAGGGATCACCTACGAGCAGTACTTC; cdr3_aa: CASSRKTTGITYEQYF
clone_size: NA; j_call: TRBJ1-1; cdr3_length: 11; v_call: TRBV15; d_call: NA; cdr3_nt: TGTGCCACCCGAGGAGACACTGAAGCTTTCTTT; cdr3_aa: CATRGDTEAFF
clone_size: NA; j_call: TRBJ2-5; cdr3_length: 14; v_call: TRBV7-7; d_call: TRBD1; cdr3_nt: TGTGCCAGCGCGGAAAACAGGGGGCAAGAGACCCAGTACTTC; cdr3_aa: CASAENRGQETQYF
clone_size: NA; j_call: TRBJ1-2; cdr3_length: 15; v_call: TRBV5-1; d_call: NA; cdr3_nt: TGCGCCAGCAGCCCATCCAGAGGTAACGGATATGGCTACACCTTC; cdr3_aa: CASSPSRGNGYGYTF
clone_size: NA; j_call: TRBJ2-7; cdr3_length: 16; v_call: TRBV7-2; d_call: TRBD2; cdr3_nt: TGTGCCAGCAGTTTCCTTCCGGGGGGGCTCTCCTACGAGCAGTACTTC; cdr3_aa: CASSFLPGGLSYEQYF
clone_size: NA; j_call: TRBJ2-5; cdr3_length: 12; v_call: TRBV9; d_call: NA; cdr3_nt: TGTGCCAGCAGCGTGAGCGAGGAGACCCAGTACTTC; cdr3_aa: CASSVSEETQYF
clone_size: NA; j_call: TRBJ2-1; cdr3_length: 13; v_call: TRBV28; d_call: NA; cdr3_nt: TGTGCCAGCAGTTTGCTAGTAGGCAATGAGCAGTTCTTC; cdr3_aa: CASSLLVGNEQFF
clone_size: NA; j_call: TRBJ1-1; cdr3_length: 15; v_call: TRBV13; d_call: NA; cdr3_nt: TGTGCCAGCAGCCGTAGAATAAGGGGGACGGCTGAAGCTTTCTTT; cdr3_aa: CASSRRIRGTAEAFF
clone_size: NA; j_call: TRBJ2-2; cdr3_length: 13; v_call: TRBV7-9; d_call: NA; cdr3_nt: TGTGCCAGCAGCTCAACGGAGACCGGGGAGCTGTTTTTT; cdr3_aa: CASSSTETGELFF
clone_size: NA; j_call: TRBJ2-3; cdr3_length: 15; v_call: TRBV7-6; d_call: NA; cdr3_nt: TGTGCCAGCAGTCGGACCGGGACTAGCACAGATACGCAGTATTTT; cdr3_aa: CASSRTGTSTDTQYF
clone_size: NA; j_call: TRBJ2-7; cdr3_length: 14; v_call: TRBV6-4; d_call: TRBD2; cdr3_nt: TGTGCCAGTGCGGCAGTGGCGGGAGCGAGCGAGCAGTACTTC; cdr3_aa: CASAAVAGASEQYF
clone_size: NA; j_call: TRBJ2-1; cdr3_length: 12; v_call: TRBV10-3; d_call: TRBD1; cdr3_nt: TGTGCCATCACTAATGACAGGGATGAGCAGTTCTTC; cdr3_aa: CAITNDRDEQFF
clone_size: NA; j_call: TRBJ2-7; cdr3_length: 14; v_call: TRBV4-1; d_call: NA; cdr3_nt: TGCGCCAGCAGCCAAGATATAAGTTGGAGCGGGCAGTACTTC; cdr3_aa: CASSQDISWSGQYF
clone_size: NA; j_call: TRBJ1-1; cdr3_length: 14; v_call: TRBV5-1; d_call: NA; cdr3_nt: TGCGCCAGCAGCTTGCGTGGGGGACTTACTGAAGCTTTCTTT; cdr3_aa: CASSLRGGLTEAFF
clone_size: NA; j_call: TRBJ2-1; cdr3_length: 15; v_call: TRBV6-5; d_call: TRBD1; cdr3_nt: TGTGCCAGCAGTTCTGGACAGGGGAATAGGGATGAGCAGTTCTTC; cdr3_aa: CASSSGQGNRDEQFF
clone_size: NA; j_call: TRBJ2-1; cdr3_length: 12; v_call: TRBV6-1; d_call: TRBD1; cdr3_nt: TGTGCCAGTAAAGACAGGGGTAATGAGCAGTTCTTC; cdr3_aa: CASKDRGNEQFF
clone_size: NA; j_call: TRBJ2-2; cdr3_length: 18; v_call: TRBV11-3; d_call: TRBD2; cdr3_nt: TGTGCCAGCAGCCTATTTGGGACTAGCTACTTTGAGGCCGGGGAGCTGTTTTTT; cdr3_aa: CASSLFGTSYFEAGELFF
clone_size: NA; j_call: TRBJ1-1; cdr3_length: 13; v_call: TRBV30; d_call: NA; cdr3_nt: TGTGCCTGGAGTACAGGGTTGGACACTGAAGCTTTCTTT; cdr3_aa: CAWSTGLDTEAFF
clone_size: NA; j_call: TRBJ1-1; cdr3_length: 14; v_call: TRBV2; d_call: NA; cdr3_nt: TGTGCCAGCGACATAACGGGCGCGGGCACTGAAGCTTTCTTT; cdr3_aa: CASDITGAGTEAFF
clone_size: NA; j_call: TRBJ2-7; cdr3_length: 17; v_call: TRBV4-1; d_call: NA; cdr3_nt: TGCGCCAGCAGCCGCCCGCTCCGAGGCGGATCATCCTACGAGCAGTACTTC; cdr3_aa: CASSRPLRGGSSYEQYF
clone_size: NA; j_call: TRBJ1-2; cdr3_length: 13; v_call: TRBV19; d_call: TRBD1; cdr3_nt: TGTGCCAGTACCCCCCCGACAGGGGGCGGCTACACCTTC; cdr3_aa: CASTPPTGGGYTF
clone_size: NA; j_call: TRBJ1-4; cdr3_length: 14; v_call: TRBV4-2; d_call: NA; cdr3_nt: TGTGCCAGCAGCCAAGACAGGGAAGGGGGAAAACTGTTTTTT; cdr3_aa: CASSQDREGGKLFF
clone_size: NA; j_call: TRBJ1-1; cdr3_length: 14; v_call: TRBV4-1; d_call: TRBD1; cdr3_nt: TGCGCCAGCAGCCTGGGACAGGGGAGGACTGAAGCTTTCTTT; cdr3_aa: CASSLGQGRTEAFF
clone_size: NA; j_call: TRBJ2-1; cdr3_length: 13; v_call: TRBV5-1; d_call: NA; cdr3_nt: TGCGCCAGCAGCTTAGGGAAGGGGAATGAGCAGTTCTTC; cdr3_aa: CASSLGKGNEQFF
clone_size: NA; j_call: TRBJ2-5; cdr3_length: 15; v_call: TRBV11-2; d_call: TRBD2; cdr3_nt: TGTGCCAGCAGCTTCGGGGGAGGGCCAGGCGAGACCCAGTACTTC; cdr3_aa: CASSFGGGPGETQYF
clone_size: NA; j_call: TRBJ2-7; cdr3_length: 16; v_call: TRBV28; d_call: NA; cdr3_nt: TGTGCCAGCAGTTTAATCGGGGGTCAGCGTACCTACGAGCAGTACTTC; cdr3_aa: CASSLIGGQRTYEQYF
clone_size: NA; j_call: TRBJ1-5; cdr3_length: 15; v_call: TRBV4-1; d_call: NA; cdr3_nt: TGCGCCAGCAGCCTTGGGACAATCAGGGGTCAGCCCCAGCATTTT; cdr3_aa: CASSLGTIRGQPQHF
clone_size: NA; j_call: TRBJ1-4; cdr3_length: 13; v_call: TRBV13; d_call: NA; cdr3_nt: TGTGCCAGCAGCTTTACTCTTAATGAAAAACTGTTTTTT; cdr3_aa: CASSFTLNEKLFF
clone_size: NA; j_call: TRBJ2-7; cdr3_length: 13; v_call: TRBV5-4; d_call: TRBD1; cdr3_nt: TGTGCCAGCAGCCGAACAGGGGGATGGGAGCAGTACTTC; cdr3_aa: CASSRTGGWEQYF
clone_size: NA; j_call: TRBJ2-7; cdr3_length: 13; v_call: TRBV29-1; d_call: NA; cdr3_nt: TGCAGCGTTGAAATTTCCGCCGGCTACGAGCAGTACTTC; cdr3_aa: CSVEISAGYEQYF